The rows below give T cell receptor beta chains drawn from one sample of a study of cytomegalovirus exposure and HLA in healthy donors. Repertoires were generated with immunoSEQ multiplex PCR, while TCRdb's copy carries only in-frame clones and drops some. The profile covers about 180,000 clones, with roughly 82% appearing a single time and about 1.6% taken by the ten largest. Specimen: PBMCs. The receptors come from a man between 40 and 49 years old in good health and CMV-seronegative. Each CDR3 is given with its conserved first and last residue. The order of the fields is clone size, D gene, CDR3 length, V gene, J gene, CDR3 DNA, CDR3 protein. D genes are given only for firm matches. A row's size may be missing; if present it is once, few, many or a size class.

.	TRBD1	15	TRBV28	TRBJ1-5	TGTGCCAGCAGCCCCCAGGGGGCAGTCAGGCAGCCCCAGCATTTT	CASSPQGAVRQPQHF
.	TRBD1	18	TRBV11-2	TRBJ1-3	TGTGCCAGCAGCTTAGCAGGACAGGGGGCGAGCTCTGGAAACACCATATATTTT	CASSLAGQGASSGNTIYF
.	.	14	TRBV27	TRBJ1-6	TGTGCCAGCAGTTTATCGGCGGATAATTCACCCCTCCACTTT	CASSLSADNSPLHF
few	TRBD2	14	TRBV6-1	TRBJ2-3	TGTGCCAGCAGTTCAGCGGGGGGCACAGATACGCAGTATTTT	CASSSAGGTDTQYF
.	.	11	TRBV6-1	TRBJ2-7	TGTGCCAGCAGTTACATGTACGAGCAGTACTTC	CASSYMYEQYF
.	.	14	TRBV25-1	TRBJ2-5	TGTGCCAGCAGTGAACGGGCGGGCCAAGAGACCCAGTACTTC	CASSERAGQETQYF
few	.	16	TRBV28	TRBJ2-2	TGTGCCAGCAGTTTATACTCCCCGGCGAACACCGGGGAGCTGTTTTTT	CASSLYSPANTGELFF
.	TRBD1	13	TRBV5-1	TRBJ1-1	TGCGCCAGCAGCCTTACCGGGACAGCCGAAGCTTTCTTT	CASSLTGTAEAFF
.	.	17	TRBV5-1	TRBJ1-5	TGCGCCAGCATGGGGGGACCTGCTGCACCCTTCAATCAGCCCCAGCATTTT	CASMGGPAAPFNQPQHF
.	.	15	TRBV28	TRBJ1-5	TGTGCCAGCAGCCCCACGGGCAGGGGTTTACAGCCCCAGCATTTT	CASSPTGRGLQPQHF
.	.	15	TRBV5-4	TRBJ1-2	TGTGCCAGCAGCTTGGCCCAGGGGAGTTCCTATGGCTACACCTTC	CASSLAQGSSYGYTF
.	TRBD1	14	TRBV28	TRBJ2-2	TGTGCCAGTCGGACAGGGTCATCCACCGGGGAGCTGTTTTTT	CASRTGSSTGELFF
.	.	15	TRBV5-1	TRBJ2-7	TGCGCCAGCAGCTTTGGCGGGCAAACGGCCTACGAGCAGTACTTC	CASSFGGQTAYEQYF
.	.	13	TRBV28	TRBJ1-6	TGTGCCAGCACTGCCAACGGTAATTCACCCCTCCACTTT	CASTANGNSPLHF
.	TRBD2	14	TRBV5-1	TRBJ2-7	TGCGCCAGTGGGACTAATCAGGGTTCCTACGAGCAGTACTTC	CASGTNQGSYEQYF
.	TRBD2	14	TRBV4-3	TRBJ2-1	TGCGCCAGCAGCCAAGGGCGGGGAGGGGATGAGCAGTTCTTC	CASSQGRGGDEQFF
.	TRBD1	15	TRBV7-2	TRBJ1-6	TGTGCCAGCAGCTTAGTAGGACAGGGGGCCCCACCCCTCCACTTT	CASSLVGQGAPPLHF
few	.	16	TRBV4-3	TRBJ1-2	TGCGCCAGCAGCCAAGATAGGGGCGGGGGTAACTATGGCTACACCTTC	CASSQDRGGGNYGYTF
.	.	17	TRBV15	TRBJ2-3	TGTGCCACCAGCAGAGAGTGGGGGGGCAAGAGGGCAGATACGCAGTATTTT	CATSREWGGKRADTQYF
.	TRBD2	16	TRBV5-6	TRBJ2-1	TGTGCCAGCAGCTTGCTAGCGGGAAACCTCTACAATGAGCAGTTCTTC	CASSLLAGNLYNEQFF
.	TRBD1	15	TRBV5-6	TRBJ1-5	TGTGCCAGCAGCTTGGGGAGCAGGGGGAATCAGCCCCAGCATTTT	CASSLGSRGNQPQHF